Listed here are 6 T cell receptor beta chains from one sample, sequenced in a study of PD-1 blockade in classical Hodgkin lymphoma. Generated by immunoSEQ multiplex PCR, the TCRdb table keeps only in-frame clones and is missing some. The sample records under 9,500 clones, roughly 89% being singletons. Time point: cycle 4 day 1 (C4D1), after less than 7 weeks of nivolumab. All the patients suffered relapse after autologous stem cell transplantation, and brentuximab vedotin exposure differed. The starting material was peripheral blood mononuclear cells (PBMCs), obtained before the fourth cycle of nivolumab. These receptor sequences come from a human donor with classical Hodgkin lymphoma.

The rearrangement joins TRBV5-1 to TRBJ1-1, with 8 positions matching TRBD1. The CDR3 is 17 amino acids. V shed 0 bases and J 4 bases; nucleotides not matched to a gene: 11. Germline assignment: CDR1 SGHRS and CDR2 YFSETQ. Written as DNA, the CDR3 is TGCGCCAGCAGCTTGGCCCGTGGGGCAGGGGGCTTCACTGAAGCTTTCTTT. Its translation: CASSLARGAGGFTEAFF.

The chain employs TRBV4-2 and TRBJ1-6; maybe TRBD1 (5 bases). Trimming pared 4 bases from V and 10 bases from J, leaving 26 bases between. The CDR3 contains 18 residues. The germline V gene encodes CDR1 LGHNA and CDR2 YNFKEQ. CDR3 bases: TGTGCCAGCAGCCGCATCCTTCGGGGCCAGCTAAATGGCTCACCCCTCCACTTT. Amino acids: CASSRILRGQLNGSPLHF.

The CDR3 loop reads CASSLARVPNTEAFF. DNA of the CDR3: TGTGCCAGCAGCTTAGCGAGAGTCCCGAACACTGAAGCTTTCTTT. The rearrangement links TRBV7-9 to TRBJ1-1; no reliable D call. With 0 bases removed from V and 1 base from J, the gap between germline ends came to 9 bases. The CDR3 totals 15 residues. Germline CDR1 SEHNR, CDR2 FQNEAQ (reference sequence).

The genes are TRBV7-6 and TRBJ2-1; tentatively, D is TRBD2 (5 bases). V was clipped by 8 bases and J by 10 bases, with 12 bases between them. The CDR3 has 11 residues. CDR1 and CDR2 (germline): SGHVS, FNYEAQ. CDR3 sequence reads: CASGWGVEQFF. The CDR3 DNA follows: TGTGCCAGCGGCTGGGGAGTGGAGCAGTTCTTC. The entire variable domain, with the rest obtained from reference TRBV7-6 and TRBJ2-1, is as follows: GAGVSQSPRYKVTKRGQDVALRCDPISGHVSLYWYRQALGQGPEFLTYFNYEAQQDKSGLPNDRFSAERPEGSISTLTIQRTEQRDSAMYRCASGWGVEQFFGPGTRLTVL.

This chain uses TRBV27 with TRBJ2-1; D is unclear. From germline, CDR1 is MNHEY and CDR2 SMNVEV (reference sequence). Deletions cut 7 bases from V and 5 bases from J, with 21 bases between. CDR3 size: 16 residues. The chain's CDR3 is CASNYRDRNPHNEQFF. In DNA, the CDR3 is TGTGCCAGCAATTACAGAGATCGGAATCCACACAATGAGCAGTTCTTC.

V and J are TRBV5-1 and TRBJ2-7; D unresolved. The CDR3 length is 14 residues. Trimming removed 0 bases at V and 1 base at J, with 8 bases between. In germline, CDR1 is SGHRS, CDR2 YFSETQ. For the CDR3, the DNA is TGCGCCAGCAGCTTGGGGTTAGGGTCCTACGAGCAGTACTTC. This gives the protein CASSLGLGSYEQYF.